This entry describes one T cell receptor beta chain. Its target antigen remains unknown. The record has no base qualities; no much larger clone is one base away. Genomic DNA was the input for TRB sequencing, which was run either with the immunoSEQ assay at survey resolution or with the hsTCRB kit. For the original study's pipeline: The immunoSEQ software was used for initial read processing, and the LymphoSeq R package was used for repertoire analyses. For each TRB dataset, clonality was calculated as 1 minus normalized Shannon entropy, and the Gini coefficient was computed as well. Phenotypes of unsorted samples were inferred by mapping TRB sequences from sorted subsets of the recipient or donor onto unsorted samples of the same recipient. This is the immuneACCESS table as TCRdb keeps it, with only in-frame sequences that have V and J called. A part of the clones is gone; compared with another copy, unresolved V genes explain less than half, and the rest is unexplained. V, J and clone size reflect that table, while D and trimming were determined from the DNA. The sample table records about 20,000 clones; 89% of these occur just once. The top ten clones comprise roughly 8% of the sample.

The trim is 1 base for V and 0 bases for J, with a gap of 5 bases between the germline ends. The CDR3, cysteine through phenylalanine, is 14 amino acids long. Left in the record is the CDR3 DNA by itself, 42 bases read in frame from the first base. According to the germline V gene, CDR1 reads KGHSH and CDR2 reads LQKENI. A control cohort of 11 patients who had been given myeloablative marrow transplants with methotrexate plus a calcineurin inhibitor was sampled 1 year after transplant. Peripheral blood and bone marrow mononuclear cells were isolated by Ficoll-Hypaque density centrifugation and cryopreserved. The sample comes from a study of T cells after posttransplantation cyclophosphamide (TCRdb year 2016). General notes on the study: T cell repertoire reconstitution was tracked by TRB sequencing after myeloablative bone marrow transplantation in which posttransplantation cyclophosphamide was used as GVHD prophylaxis. Antigen receptor sequencing covered samples from 35 to 40 PTCy-treated patients and approximately 15 of their related bone marrow donors. Blood from all 35 or so PTCy patients with 1-year posttransplant specimens was subjected to TRB sequencing. Because TRA and TRB clonality correlated tightly in several samples, later TCR analyses were limited to TRB. In 3 patients, TRB sequencing was also performed on up to about 3 more blood samples taken 2 to 5.2 years after transplant, and in 4 patients, pretransplant blood was also TRB-sequenced. Public TRB sequences were compared against a database of over 3,000 sequences linked to responses to pathogens, tumor antigens, self-antigens and alloantigens.

The full study reports these points: Donor-recipient similarity was low at 1-2 months but rose over the first year, and later blood repertoires were often dominated by donor CD8+ memory clones. Across 40 to 55 patients, TRB clonality was highly associated with recipient CMV seropositivity and CMV reactivation, and PTCy diversity was similar to diversity in CNI/methotrexate controls. The TRB repertoires of T cells infiltrating skin or the GI tract showed only limited overlap with the TRB repertoires found in blood.

The chain is made from TRBV18 and TRBJ2-3; no D gene can be assigned with confidence. The source was PBMCs, collected after an allogeneic stem cell transplant with a calcineurin inhibitor and methotrexate. The TCR was taken from a female patient in her fifties who received an allogeneic stem cell transplant from an unrelated donor, was CMV-positive, and had chronic GVHD only. After a transplant, some T cells may have been passed on by the graft donor. The bases read TGTGCCAGCTCACCACTCTCTAGCACAGATACGCAGTATTTT. Translated, this is CASSPLSSTDTQYF.